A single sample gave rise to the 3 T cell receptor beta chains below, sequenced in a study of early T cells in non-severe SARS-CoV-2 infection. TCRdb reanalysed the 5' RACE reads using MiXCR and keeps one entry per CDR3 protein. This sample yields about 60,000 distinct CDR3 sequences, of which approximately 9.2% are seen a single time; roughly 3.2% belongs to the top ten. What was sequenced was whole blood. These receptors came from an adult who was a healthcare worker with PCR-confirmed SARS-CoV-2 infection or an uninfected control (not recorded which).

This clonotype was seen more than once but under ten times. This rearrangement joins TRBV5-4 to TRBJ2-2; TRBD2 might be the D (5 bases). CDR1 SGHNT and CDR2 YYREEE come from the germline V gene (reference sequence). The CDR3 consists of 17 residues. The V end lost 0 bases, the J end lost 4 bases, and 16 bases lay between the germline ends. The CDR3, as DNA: TGTGCCAGCAGCTTGGGCTCGACGGGAAGGAGCACCGGGGAGCTGTTTTTT. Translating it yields CASSLGSTGRSTGELFF. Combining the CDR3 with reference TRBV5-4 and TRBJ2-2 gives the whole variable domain ETGVTQSPTHLIKTRGQQVTLRCSSQSGHNTVSWYQQALGQGPQFIFQYYREEENGRGNFPPRFSGLQFPNYSSELNVNALELDDSALYLCASSLGSTGRSTGELFFGEGSRLTVL.

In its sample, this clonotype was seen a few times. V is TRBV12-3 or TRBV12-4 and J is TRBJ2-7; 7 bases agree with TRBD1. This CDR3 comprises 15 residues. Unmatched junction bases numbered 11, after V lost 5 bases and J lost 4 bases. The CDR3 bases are TGTGCCAGCAGTCCCGGGACAGCCTATGTTTACGAGCAGTACTTC. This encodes CASSPGTAYVYEQYF.

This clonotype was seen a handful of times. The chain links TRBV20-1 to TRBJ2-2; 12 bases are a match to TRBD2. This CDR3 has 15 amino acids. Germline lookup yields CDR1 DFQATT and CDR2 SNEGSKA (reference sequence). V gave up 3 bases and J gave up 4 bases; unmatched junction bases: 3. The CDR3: CSARTSGSLTGELFF. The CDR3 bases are TGCAGTGCTAGGACTAGCGGGAGCCTCACCGGGGAGCTGTTTTTT.